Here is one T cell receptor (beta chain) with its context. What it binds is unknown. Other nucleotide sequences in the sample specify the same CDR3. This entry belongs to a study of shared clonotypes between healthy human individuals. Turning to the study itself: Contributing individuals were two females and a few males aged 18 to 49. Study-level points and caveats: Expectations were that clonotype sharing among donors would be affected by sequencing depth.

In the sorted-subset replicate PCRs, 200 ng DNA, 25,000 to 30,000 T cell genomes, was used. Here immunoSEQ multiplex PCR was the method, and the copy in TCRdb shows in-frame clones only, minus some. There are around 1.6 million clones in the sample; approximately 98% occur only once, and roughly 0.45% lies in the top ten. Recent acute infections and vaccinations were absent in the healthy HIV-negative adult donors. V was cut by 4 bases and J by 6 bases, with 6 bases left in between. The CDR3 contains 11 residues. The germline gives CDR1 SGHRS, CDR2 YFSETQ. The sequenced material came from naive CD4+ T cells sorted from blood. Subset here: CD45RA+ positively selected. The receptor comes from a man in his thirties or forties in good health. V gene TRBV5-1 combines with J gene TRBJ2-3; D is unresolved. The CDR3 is CASSLRDTQYF. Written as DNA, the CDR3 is TGCGCCAGCAGCCTCAGGGATACGCAGTATTTT.